This T cell receptor (beta chain) was recorded in a study of cytomegalovirus exposure and HLA in healthy donors. Study overall: The 130 or so validation repertoires, a later analysis reported, used the same platform as the 650 to 800 repertoires from the first cohort.

The donors belonged to the roughly 110-subject validation cohort, separate from the roughly 670-subject first cohort. The V segment lost 5 bases and the J segment 0 bases; nucleotides outside the gene matches: 5. This CDR3 has 14 amino acids. Germline-derived CDR1 and CDR2 are SGHDT and YYEEEE. TCRdb's copy holds only in-frame clones and misses some; the assay was immunoSEQ multiplex PCR. The sample records roughly 100,000 clones, about 88% being singletons. Points from the study as a whole: In the 95 to 150 validation repertoires, a later analysis found that first-cohort TCR clusters tended to co-occur. A list of roughly 180 TCR beta chains associated with cytomegalovirus was given.

Comments on this clone: The antigen is unknown.

The chain carries TRBV5-6 and TRBJ2-7, with 7 bases that match TRBD1. Input material: PBMCs. This TCR was recovered from a woman younger than 30 in good health and CMV-seropositive. The CDR3: CASRQTGSSYEQYF. DNA of the CDR3: TGTGCCAGCAGGCAGACAGGGAGCTCCTACGAGCAGTACTTC.